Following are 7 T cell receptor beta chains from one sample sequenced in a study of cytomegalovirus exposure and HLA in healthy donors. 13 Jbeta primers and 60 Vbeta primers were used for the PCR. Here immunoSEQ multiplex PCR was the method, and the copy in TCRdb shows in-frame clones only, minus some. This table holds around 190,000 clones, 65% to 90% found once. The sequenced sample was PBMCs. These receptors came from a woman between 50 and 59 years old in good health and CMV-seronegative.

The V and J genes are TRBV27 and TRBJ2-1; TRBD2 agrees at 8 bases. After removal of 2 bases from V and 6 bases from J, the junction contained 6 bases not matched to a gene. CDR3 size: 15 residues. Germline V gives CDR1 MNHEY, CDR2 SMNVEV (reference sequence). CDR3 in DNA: TGTGCCAGCAGTTTAGCGGGAGGTGGGTTCAATGAGCAGTTCTTC. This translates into CASSLAGGGFNEQFF.

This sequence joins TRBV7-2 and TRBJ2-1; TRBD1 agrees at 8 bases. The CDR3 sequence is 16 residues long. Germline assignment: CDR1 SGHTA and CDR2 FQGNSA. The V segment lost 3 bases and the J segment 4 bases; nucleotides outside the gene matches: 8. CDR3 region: CASSLRRTGIYNEQFF. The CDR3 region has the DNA TGTGCCAGCAGCTTGAGACGGACAGGGATATACAATGAGCAGTTCTTC.

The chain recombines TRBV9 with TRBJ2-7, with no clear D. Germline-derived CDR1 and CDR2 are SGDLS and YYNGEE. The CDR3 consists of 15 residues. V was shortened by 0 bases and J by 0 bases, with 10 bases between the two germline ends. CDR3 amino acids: CASSVGETSSYEQYF. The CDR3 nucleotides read TGTGCCAGCAGCGTAGGCGAGACTTCCTCCTACGAGCAGTACTTC.

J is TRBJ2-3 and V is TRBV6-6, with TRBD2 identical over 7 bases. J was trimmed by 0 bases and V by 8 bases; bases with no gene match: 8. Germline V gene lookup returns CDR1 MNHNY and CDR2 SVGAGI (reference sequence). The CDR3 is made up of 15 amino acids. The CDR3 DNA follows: TGTGCCAGCGGGTCCTGGGGGGGGAGCACAGATACGCAGTATTTT. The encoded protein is CASGSWGGSTDTQYF.

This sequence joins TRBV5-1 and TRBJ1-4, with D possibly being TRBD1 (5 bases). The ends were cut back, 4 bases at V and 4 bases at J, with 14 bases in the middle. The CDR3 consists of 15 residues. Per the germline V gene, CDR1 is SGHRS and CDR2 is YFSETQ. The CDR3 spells CASSPAGQFNEKLFF. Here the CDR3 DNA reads TGCGCCAGCAGCCCGGCGGGGCAGTTTAATGAAAAACTGTTTTTT. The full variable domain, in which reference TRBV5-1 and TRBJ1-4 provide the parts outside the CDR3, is KAGVTQTPRYLIKTRGQQVTLSCSPISGHRSVSWYQQTPGQGLQFLFEYFSETQRNKGNFPGRFSGRQFSNSRSEMNVSTLELGDSALYLCASSPAGQFNEKLFFGSGTQLSVL.

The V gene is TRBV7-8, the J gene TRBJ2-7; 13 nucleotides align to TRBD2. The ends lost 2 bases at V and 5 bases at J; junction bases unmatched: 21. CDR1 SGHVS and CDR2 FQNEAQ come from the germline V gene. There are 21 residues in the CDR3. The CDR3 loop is CASSLRTSSGTSGIRFHEQYF. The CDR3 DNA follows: TGTGCCAGCAGCTTAAGAACCTCCTCCGGGACTAGCGGGATTAGGTTCCACGAGCAGTACTTC.

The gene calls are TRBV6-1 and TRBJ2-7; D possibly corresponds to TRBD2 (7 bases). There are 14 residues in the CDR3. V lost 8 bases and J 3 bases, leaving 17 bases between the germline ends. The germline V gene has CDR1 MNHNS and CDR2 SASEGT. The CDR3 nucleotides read TGTGCCAGCCTAACGGGGGGCACTCTCTACGAGCAGTACTTC. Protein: CASLTGGTLYEQYF.